This T cell receptor beta chain originates from a study of T cell repertoires in cytomegalovirus infection (dated by TCRdb to about 2019). About the full investigation: Recently identified HLA-C-restricted CMV epitopes, whose presentation resists viral immunomodulation, were targeted by peptide stimulations together with well-studied HLA-B-restricted epitopes. Donor HLA type was relevant to the analysis, as public TCR beta signatures indicated carriage of CMV infection together with the matching HLA type. Here is what the overall study found, with its caveats: Cumulative frequency of public TCR beta family members discriminated carriers of CMV infection plus the relevant HLA type in this cohort and an independent roughly 330-donor cohort. The ex vivo response was dominated by HLA-C-restricted CMV-specific TCR beta clonotypes, which also provided the single most frequent clonotype in two of eight donors.

With respect to this clonotype: Its target antigen remains unknown. No clone much larger than this one lies a single base away; base qualities are absent.

This specimen's treatment or condition label, interpreted: in vitro stimulation with specific CMV peptide epitopes to enrich CMV-specific T cells. TCRdb shows the sequencer as Illumina HiSeq 1500. The raw public data were reprocessed by TCRdb itself: fastp quality trimming at Q25, MiXCR clonotype calling, in-frame beta chains only. Records with the same CDR3 protein are collapsed into one entry carrying the most frequent genes and DNA. The sample table contains about 920,000 distinct CDR3 sequences; only one count was recorded for around 32% of them. Around 15% of the sample comes from the top ten. V and J lose 3 bases and 3 bases, and a span of 9 bases separates them. CDR1 and CDR2, looked up from the germline V gene (reference sequence), are SEHNR and FQNEAQ. Measured from the cysteine to the phenylalanine, the CDR3 is 14 residues long. Only the CDR3 part of the read is kept: 42 bases, read in frame from the first base.

This chain is built from TRBV7-9 and TRBJ1-5, with the D gene uncertain. The sample consisted of cultured CD8+ T cells from PBMCs, taken from culture after CMV antigen stimulation. The receptor was isolated from a human donor in good health (CMV status not recorded). Some clones in this sample may be carry-over from other donors' samples. The DNA sequence is given as TGTGCCAGCAGCTTTTCACAAAACAATCAGCCCCAGCATTTT. It translates to CASSFSQNNQPQHF.